A selection of T cell receptor beta chains follows, all from one sample in a study of T cells after yellow fever vaccination. TCRdb analysed the 5' RACE reads with MiXCR anew, one entry per CDR3 protein. This table holds about 320,000 distinct CDR3 sequences, around 4.4% found once. The sample here was PBMCs, taken 15 days after the yellow fever booster vaccination. These receptors were taken from a young man who received the YFV17D yellow fever vaccine. Both conserved end residues are part of each CDR3. The D gene is left open where the match is weak. Only some rows state a clone size, as once, few, many or a class for expanded clones.

TRBV7-2	TRBD2	15	TRBJ2-3	-	TGTGCCAGCAGCTTTGGGCTAGCGGTCACAGATACGCAGTATTTT	CASSFGLAVTDTQYF
TRBV7-9	-	17	TRBJ2-7	-	TGTGCCAGCAGCCTTAGGCGGGAGTGGGGGACACCCTACGAGCAGTACTTC	CASSLRREWGTPYEQYF
TRBV12-3/TRBV12-4	TRBD1	18	TRBJ1-1	few	TGTGCCAGCAACGACCCGGGACAGGGTGAACCCATGAGCACTGAAGCTTTCTTT	CASNDPGQGEPMSTEAFF
TRBV7-3	TRBD1	15	TRBJ2-1	-	TGTGCCAGCAGCCAGACAGGGGATGGGTACAATGAGCAGTTCTTC	CASSQTGDGYNEQFF
TRBV19	TRBD2	21	TRBJ2-1	few	TGTGCCAGTAGTACCTACCCCCTTGGACTAGCGGGGGGCTCCGCCTACAATGAGCAGTTCTTC	CASSTYPLGLAGGSAYNEQFF
TRBV18	-	13	TRBJ2-3	-	TGTGCCAGCTCACCCGATCAGGGTAATACGCAGTATTTT	CASSPDQGNTQYF
TRBV12-3/TRBV12-4	-	16	TRBJ1-4	many	TGTGCCAGCAGTTTAGATTGGCCCGGCGGTAATGAAAAACTGTTTTTT	CASSLDWPGGNEKLFF
TRBV5-1	-	12	TRBJ2-1	few	TGCGCCAGCAGCTTGGTAATTTATGAGCAGTTCTTC	CASSLVIYEQFF
TRBV15	TRBD2	16	TRBJ2-4	few	TGTGCCACCCGACTTCTCCCTAGCGGGGGGAAAAACATTCAGTACTTC	CATRLLPSGGKNIQYF
TRBV4-3	-	15	TRBJ1-2	many	TGCGCCAGCAGCCAAGAACGGGACATTGGCTATGGCTACACCTTC	CASSQERDIGYGYTF
TRBV5-5	-	12	TRBJ2-7	many	TGTGCCAGCAGCTTGGACAGGGACGAGCAGTACTTC	CASSLDRDEQYF